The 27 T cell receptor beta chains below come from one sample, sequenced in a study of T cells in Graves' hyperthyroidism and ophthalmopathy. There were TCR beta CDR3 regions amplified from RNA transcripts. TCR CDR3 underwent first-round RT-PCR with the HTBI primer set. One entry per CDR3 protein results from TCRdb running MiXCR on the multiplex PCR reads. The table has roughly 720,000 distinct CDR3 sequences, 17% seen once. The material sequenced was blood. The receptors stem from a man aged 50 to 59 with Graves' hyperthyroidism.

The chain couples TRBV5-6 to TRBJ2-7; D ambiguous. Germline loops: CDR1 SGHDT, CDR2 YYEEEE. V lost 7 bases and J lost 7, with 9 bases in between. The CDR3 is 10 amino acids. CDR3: CASGRVEQYF. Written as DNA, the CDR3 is TGTGCCAGCGGCCGGGTGGAGCAGTACTTC.

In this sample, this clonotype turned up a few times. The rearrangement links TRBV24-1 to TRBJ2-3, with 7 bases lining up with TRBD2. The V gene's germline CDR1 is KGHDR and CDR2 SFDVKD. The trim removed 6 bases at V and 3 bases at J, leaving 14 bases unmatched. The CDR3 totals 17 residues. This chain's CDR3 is CATSQSIRGGVTDTQYF. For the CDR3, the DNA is TGTGCCACCAGTCAATCTATCCGCGGGGGAGTGACAGATACGCAGTATTTT.

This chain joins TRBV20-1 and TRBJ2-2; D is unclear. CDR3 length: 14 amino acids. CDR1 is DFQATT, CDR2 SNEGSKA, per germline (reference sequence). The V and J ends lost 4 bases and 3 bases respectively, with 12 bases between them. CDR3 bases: TGCAGTGCTAAGATTGAGTCATACACCGGGGAGCTGTTTTTT. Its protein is CSAKIESYTGELFF.

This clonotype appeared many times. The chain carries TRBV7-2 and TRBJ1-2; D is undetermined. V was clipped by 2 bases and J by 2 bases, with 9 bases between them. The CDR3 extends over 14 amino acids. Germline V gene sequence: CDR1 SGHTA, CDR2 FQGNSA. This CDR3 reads CASSLREKNYGYTF. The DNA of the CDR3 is TGTGCCAGCAGCTTAAGGGAGAAAAACTATGGCTACACCTTC.

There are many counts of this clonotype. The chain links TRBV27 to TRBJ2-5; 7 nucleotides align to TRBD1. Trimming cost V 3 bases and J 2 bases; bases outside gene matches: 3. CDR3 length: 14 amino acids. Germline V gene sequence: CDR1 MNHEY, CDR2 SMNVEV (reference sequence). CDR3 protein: CASSFLGQQETQYF. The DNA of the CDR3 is TGTGCCAGCAGTTTTTTGGGACAGCAAGAGACCCAGTACTTC.

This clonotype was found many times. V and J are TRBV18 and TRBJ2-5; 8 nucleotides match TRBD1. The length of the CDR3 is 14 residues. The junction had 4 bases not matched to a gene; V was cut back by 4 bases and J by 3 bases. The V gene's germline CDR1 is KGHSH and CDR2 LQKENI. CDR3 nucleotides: TGTGCCAGCTCACGCCCGACAGGGGAAGAGACCCAGTACTTC. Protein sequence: CASSRPTGEETQYF.

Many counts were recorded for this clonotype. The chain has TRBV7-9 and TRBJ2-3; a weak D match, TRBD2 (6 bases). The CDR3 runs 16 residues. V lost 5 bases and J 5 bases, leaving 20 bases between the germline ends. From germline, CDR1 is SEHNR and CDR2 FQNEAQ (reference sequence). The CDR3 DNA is TGTGCCAGCAGCAACCCACTAGATGGGACTGGAGATACGCAGTATTTT. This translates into CASSNPLDGTGDTQYF.

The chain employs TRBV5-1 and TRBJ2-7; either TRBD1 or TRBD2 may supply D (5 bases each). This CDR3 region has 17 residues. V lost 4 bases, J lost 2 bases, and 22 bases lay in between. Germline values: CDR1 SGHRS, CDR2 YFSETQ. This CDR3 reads CASSPGEGTEEPYEQYF. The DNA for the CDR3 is TGCGCCAGCAGCCCCGGGGAAGGGACCGAGGAACCCTACGAGCAGTACTTC.

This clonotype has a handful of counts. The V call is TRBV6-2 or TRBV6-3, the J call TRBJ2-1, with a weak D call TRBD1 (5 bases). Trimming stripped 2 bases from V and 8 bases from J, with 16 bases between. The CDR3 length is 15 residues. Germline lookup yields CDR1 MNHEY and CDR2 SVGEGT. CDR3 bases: TGTGCCAGCAGTTACGCCACCAGGGCGCACGATGAGCAGTTCTTC. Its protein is CASSYATRAHDEQFF.

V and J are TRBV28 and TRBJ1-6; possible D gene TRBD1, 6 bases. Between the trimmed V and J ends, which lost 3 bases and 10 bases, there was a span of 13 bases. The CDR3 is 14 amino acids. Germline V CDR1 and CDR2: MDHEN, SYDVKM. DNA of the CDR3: TGTGCCAGCAGTTTTAACAGGGTACGCTCACCCCTCCACTTT. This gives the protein CASSFNRVRSPLHF. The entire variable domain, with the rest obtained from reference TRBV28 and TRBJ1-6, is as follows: DVKVTQSSRYLVKRTGEKVFLECVQDMDHENMFWYRQDPGLGLRLIYFSYDVKMKEKGDIPEGYSVSREKKERFSLILESASTNQTSMYLCASSFNRVRSPLHFGNGTRLTVT.

CDR3: CSARGAAGSTTNEKLFF. CDR3 sequence (DNA): TGCAGTGCTAGAGGGGCGGCAGGATCTACAACTAATGAAAAACTGTTTTTT. The V call is TRBV20-1, the J call TRBJ1-4; no firm D call. The germline V gene encodes CDR1 DFQATT and CDR2 SNEGSKA (reference sequence). The CDR3 loop spans 17 amino acids. Trimming shortened V by 1 base and J by 0 bases, and 15 bases separated the two germline ends.

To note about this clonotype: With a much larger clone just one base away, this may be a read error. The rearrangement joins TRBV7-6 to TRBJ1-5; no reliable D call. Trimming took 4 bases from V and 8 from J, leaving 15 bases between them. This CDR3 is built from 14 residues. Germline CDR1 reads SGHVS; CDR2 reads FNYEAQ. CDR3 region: CASSSWSNREPQHF. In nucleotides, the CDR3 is TGTGCCAGCAGCTCTTGGTCGAATAGGGAGCCCCAGCATTTT.

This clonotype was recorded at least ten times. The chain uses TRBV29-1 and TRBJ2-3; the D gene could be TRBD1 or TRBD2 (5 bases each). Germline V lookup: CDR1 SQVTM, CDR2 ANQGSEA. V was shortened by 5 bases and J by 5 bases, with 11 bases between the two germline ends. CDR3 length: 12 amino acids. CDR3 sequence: CSVRGTGDTQYF. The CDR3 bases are TGCAGCGTTAGAGGGACGGGAGATACGCAGTATTTT.

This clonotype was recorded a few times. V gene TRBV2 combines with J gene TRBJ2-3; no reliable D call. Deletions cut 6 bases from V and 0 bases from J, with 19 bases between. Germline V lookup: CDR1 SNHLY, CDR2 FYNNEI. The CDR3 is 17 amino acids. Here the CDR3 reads CASRLKGSGISTDTQYF. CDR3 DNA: TGTGCCAGCAGATTGAAAGGGTCGGGTATCAGCACAGATACGCAGTATTTT.

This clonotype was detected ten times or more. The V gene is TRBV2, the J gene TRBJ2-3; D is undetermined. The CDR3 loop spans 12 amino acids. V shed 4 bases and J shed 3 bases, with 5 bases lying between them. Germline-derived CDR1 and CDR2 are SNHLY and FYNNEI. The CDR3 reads CASSAITDTQYF. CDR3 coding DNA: TGTGCCAGCAGTGCCATTACAGATACGCAGTATTTT.

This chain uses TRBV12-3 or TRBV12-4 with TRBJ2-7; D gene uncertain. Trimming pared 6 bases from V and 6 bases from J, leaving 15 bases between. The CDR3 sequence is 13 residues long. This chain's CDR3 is CASSGRSLGEQYF. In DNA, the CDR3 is TGTGCCAGCAGCGGACGGAGTCTCGGCGAGCAGTACTTC.

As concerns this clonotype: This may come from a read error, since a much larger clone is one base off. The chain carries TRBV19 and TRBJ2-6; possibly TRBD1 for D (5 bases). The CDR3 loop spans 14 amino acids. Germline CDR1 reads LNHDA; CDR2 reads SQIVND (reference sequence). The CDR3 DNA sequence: TGTGCCAGCAGACAGCTCTCTGGGACCAACGTCCTGACTTTC. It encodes CASRQLSGTNVLTF.

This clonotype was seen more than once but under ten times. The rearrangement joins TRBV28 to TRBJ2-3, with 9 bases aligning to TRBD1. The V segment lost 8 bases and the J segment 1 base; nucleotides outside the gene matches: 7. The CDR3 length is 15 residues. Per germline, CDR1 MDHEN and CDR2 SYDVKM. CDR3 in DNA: TGTGCCAGCGGGGAACAGGGGGCTGGCACAGATACGCAGTATTTT. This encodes CASGEQGAGTDTQYF.

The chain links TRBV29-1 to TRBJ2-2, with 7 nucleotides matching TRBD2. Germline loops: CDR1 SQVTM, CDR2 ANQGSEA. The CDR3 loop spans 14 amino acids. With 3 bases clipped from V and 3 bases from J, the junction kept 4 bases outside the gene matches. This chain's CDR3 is CSVDGAGDTGELFF. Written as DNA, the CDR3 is TGCAGCGTTGATGGGGCGGGGGACACCGGGGAGCTGTTTTTT.

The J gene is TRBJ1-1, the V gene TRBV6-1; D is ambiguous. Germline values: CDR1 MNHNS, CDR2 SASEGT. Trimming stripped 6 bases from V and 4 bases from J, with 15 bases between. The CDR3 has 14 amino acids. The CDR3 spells CASRGLTHFTEAFF. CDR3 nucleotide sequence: TGTGCCAGCAGGGGCTTAACACATTTCACTGAAGCTTTCTTT.

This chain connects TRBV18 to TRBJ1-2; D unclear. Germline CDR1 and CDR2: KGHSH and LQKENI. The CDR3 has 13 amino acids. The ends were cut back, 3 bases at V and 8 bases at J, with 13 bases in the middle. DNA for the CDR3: TGTGCCAGCTCACCTGACCAATATCTGGGCTACACCTTC. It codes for CASSPDQYLGYTF.

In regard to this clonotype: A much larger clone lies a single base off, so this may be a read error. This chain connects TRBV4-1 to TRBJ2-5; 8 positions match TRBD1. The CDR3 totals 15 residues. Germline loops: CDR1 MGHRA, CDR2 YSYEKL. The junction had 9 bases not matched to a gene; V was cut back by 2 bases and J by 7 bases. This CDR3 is CASSQPQGAGATQYF. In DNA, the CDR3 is TGCGCCAGCAGCCAACCTCAGGGGGCCGGGGCGACCCAGTACTTC.

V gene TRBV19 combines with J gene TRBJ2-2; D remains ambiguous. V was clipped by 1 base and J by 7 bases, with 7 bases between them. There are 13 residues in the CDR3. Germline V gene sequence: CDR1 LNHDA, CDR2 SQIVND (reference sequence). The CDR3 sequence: CASSIGIRGELFF. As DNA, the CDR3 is TGTGCCAGTAGTATAGGGATTCGCGGGGAGCTGTTTTTT.

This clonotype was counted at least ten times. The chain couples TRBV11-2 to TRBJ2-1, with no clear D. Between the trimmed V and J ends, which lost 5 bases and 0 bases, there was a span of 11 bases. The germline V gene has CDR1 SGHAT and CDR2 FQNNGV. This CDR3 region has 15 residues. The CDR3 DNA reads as TGTGCCAGCAGCCCTCCTGGGCTCTCCTACAATGAGCAGTTCTTC. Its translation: CASSPPGLSYNEQFF. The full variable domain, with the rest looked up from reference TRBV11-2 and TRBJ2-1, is EAGVAQSPRYKIIEKRQSVAFWCNPISGHATLYWYQQILGQGPKLLIQFQNNGVVDDSQLPKDRFSAERLKGVDSTLKIQPAKLEDSAVYLCASSPPGLSYNEQFFGPGTRLTVL.

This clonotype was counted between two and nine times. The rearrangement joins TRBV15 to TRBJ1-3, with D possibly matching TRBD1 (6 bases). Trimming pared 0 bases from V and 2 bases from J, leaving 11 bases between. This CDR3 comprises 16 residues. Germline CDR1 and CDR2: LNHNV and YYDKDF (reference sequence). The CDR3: CATSRDRGQAGNTIYF. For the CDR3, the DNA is TGTGCCACCAGCAGAGATAGGGGACAAGCTGGAAACACCATATATTTT.

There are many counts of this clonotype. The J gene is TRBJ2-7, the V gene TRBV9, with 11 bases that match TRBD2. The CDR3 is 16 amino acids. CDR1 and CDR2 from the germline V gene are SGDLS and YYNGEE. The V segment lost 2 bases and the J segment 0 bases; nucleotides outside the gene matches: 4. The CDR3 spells CASSVLAGGPSYEQYF. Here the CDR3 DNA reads TGTGCCAGCAGCGTTTTAGCGGGAGGGCCCTCCTACGAGCAGTACTTC.

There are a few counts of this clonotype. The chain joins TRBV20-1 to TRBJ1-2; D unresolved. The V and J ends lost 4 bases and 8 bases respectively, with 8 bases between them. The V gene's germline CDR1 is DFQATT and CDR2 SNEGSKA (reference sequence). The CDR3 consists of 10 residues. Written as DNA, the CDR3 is TGCAGTGCTAACGCAAACGGCTACACCTTC. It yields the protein CSANANGYTF.